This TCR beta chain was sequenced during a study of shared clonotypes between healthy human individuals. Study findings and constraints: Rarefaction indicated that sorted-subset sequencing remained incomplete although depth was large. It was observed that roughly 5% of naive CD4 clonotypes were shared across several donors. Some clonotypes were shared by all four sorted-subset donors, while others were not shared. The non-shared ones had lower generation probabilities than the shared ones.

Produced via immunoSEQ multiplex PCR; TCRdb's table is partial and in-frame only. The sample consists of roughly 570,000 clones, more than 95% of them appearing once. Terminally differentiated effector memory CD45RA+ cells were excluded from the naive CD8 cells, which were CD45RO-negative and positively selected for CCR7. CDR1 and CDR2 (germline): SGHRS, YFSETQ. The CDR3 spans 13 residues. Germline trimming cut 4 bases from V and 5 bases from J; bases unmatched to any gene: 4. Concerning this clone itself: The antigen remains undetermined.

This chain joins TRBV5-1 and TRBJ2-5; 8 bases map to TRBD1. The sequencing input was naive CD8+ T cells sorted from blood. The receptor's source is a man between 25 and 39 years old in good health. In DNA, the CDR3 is TGCGCCAGCAGCACTCAGGGGGCGGAGACCCAGTACTTC. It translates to CASSTQGAETQYF.